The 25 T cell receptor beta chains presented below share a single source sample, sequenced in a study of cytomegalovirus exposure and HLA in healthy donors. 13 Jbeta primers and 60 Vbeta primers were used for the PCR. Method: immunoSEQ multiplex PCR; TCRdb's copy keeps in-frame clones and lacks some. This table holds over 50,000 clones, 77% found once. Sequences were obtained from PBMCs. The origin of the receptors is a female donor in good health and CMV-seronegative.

CDR3 bases: TGTGCCATCAGCCGGGACAGGGGAAGTTACGAGCAGTACTTC. It yields the protein CAISRDRGSYEQYF. The chain combines TRBV10-3 with TRBJ2-7; 10 nucleotides align to TRBD1. The V gene's germline CDR1 is ENHRY and CDR2 SYGVKD. This CDR3 is 14 amino acids long. With 6 bases clipped from V and 4 bases from J, the junction kept 6 bases outside the gene matches.

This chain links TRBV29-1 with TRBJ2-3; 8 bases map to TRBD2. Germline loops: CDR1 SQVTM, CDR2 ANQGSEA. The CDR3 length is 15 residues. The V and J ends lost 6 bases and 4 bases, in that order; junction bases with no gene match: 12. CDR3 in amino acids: CSVATGGGSADTQYF. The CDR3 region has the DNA TGCAGCGTCGCGACGGGAGGGGGGTCGGCAGATACGCAGTATTTT.

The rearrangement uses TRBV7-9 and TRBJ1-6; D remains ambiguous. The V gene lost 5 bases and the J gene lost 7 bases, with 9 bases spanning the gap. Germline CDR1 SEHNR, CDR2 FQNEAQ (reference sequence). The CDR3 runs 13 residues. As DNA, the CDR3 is TGTGCCAGCAGCCGTTCGGGGAATTCACCCCTCCACTTT. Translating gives CASSRSGNSPLHF.

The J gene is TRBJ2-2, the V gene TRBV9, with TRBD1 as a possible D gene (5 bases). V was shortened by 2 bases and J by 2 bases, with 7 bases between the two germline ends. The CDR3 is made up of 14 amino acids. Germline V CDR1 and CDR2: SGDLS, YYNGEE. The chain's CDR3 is CASSVQGNTGELFF. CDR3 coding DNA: TGTGCCAGCAGCGTTCAGGGTAACACCGGGGAGCTGTTTTTT.

The CDR3 sequence: CASSLVSGYNTGELFF. The CDR3 DNA reads TGTGCCAGCAGCTTAGTTTCCGGGTATAACACCGGGGAGCTGTTTTTT. The chain has TRBV7-2 and TRBJ2-2; D remains unclear. The germline V gene encodes CDR1 SGHTA and CDR2 FQGNSA. V lost 1 base and J 2 bases, leaving 11 bases between the germline ends. The CDR3 is made up of 16 amino acids.

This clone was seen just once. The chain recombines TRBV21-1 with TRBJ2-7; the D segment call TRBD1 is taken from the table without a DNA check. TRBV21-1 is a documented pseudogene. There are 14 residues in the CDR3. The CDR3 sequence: CASSKGCNSHEQYF. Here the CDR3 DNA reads TGTGCCAGCAGCAAAGGCTGTAACAGCCACGAGCAGTACTTC.

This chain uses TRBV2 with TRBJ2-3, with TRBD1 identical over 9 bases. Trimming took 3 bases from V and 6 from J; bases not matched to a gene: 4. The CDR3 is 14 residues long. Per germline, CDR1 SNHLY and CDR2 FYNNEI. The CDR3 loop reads CASSDGQGSDTQYF. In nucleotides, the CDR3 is TGTGCCAGCAGTGACGGACAGGGGTCGGATACGCAGTATTTT. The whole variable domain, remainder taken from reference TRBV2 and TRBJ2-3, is EPEVTQTPSHQVTQMGQEVILRCVPISNHLYFYWYRQILGQKVEFLVSFYNNEISEKSEIFDDQFSVERPDGSNFTLKIRSTKLEDSAMYFCASSDGQGSDTQYFGPGTRLTVL.

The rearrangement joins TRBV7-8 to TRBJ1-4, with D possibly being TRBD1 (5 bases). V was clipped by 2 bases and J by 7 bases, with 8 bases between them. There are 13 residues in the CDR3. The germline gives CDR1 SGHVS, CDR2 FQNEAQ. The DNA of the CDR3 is TGTGCCAGCAGCTTATCTGGGGCTGAAAAACTGTTTTTT. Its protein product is CASSLSGAEKLFF.

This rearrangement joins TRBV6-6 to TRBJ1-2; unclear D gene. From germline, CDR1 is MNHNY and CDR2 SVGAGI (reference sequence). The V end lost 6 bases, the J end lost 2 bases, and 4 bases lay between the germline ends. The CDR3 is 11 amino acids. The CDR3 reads CASSQNYGYTF. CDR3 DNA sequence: TGTGCCAGCAGCCAAAACTATGGCTACACCTTC.

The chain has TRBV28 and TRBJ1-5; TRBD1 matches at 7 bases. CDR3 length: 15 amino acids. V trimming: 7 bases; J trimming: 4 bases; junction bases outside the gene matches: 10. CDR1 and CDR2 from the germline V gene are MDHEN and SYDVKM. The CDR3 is CASNMPGGRNQPQHF. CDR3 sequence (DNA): TGTGCCAGCAATATGCCAGGGGGAAGAAATCAGCCCCAGCATTTT.

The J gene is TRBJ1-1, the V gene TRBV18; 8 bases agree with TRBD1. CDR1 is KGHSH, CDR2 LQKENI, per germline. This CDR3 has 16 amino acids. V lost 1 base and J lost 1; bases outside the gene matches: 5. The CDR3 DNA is TGTGCCAGCTCACCACAAATGGGACAGGCGAACACTGAAGCTTTCTTT. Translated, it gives CASSPQMGQANTEAFF.

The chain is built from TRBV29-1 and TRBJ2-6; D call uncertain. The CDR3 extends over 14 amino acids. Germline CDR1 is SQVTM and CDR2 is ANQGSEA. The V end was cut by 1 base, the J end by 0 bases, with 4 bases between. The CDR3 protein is CSVEAGSGANVLTF. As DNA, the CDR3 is TGCAGCGTTGAAGCGGGCTCTGGGGCCAACGTCCTGACTTTC.

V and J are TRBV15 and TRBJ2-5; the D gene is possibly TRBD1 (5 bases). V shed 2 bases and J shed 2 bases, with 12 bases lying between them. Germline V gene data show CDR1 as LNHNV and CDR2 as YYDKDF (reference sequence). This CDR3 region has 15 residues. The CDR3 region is CATSRSTERQETQYF. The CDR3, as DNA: TGTGCCACCAGCAGATCGACAGAAAGACAAGAGACCCAGTACTTC.

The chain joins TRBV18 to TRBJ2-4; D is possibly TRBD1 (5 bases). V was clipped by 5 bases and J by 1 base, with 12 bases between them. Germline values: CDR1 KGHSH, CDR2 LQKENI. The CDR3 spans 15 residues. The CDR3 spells CASSFKGSAKNIQYF. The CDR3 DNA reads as TGTGCCAGCTCATTCAAGGGGTCGGCCAAAAACATTCAGTACTTC. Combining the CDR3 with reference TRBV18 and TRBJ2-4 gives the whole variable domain NAGVMQNPRHLVRRRGQEARLRCSPMKGHSHVYWYRQLPEEGLKFMVYLQKENIIDESGMPKERFSAEFPKEGPSILRIQQVVRGDSAAYFCASSFKGSAKNIQYFGAGTRLSVL.

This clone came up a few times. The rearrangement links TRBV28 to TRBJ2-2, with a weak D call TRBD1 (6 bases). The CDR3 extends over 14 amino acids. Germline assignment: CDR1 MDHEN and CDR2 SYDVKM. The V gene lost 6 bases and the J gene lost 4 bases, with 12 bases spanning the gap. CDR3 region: CASSRRRGTGELFF. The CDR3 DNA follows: TGTGCCAGCAGCCGTCGCAGGGGCACCGGGGAGCTGTTTTTT.

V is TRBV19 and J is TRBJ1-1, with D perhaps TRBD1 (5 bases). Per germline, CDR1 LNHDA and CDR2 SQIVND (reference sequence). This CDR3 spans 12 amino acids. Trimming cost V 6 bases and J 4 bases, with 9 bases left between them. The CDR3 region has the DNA TGTGCCAGTAGACCTCAGGGCACTGAAGCTTTCTTT. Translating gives CASRPQGTEAFF.

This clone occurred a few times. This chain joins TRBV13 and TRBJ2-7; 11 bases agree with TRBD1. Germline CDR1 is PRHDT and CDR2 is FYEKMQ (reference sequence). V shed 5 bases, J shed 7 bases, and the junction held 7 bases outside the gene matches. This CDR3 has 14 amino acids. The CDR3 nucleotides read TGTGCCAGCAGCCCCGGACAGGGGGCGAGGGAGCAGTACTTC. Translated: CASSPGQGAREQYF.

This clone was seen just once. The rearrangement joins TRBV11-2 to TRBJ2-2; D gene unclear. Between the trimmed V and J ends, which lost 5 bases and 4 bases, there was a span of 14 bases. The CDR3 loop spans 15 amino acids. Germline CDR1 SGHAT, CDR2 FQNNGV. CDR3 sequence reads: CASSATTDLTGELFF. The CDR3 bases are TGTGCCAGCAGCGCCACAACAGACCTCACCGGGGAGCTGTTTTTT.

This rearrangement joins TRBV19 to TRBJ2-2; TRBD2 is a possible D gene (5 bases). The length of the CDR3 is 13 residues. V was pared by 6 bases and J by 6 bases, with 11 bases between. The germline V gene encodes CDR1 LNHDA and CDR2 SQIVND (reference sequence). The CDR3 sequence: CASRFPGAGELFF. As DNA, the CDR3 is TGTGCCAGTAGATTCCCCGGGGCCGGGGAGCTGTTTTTT.

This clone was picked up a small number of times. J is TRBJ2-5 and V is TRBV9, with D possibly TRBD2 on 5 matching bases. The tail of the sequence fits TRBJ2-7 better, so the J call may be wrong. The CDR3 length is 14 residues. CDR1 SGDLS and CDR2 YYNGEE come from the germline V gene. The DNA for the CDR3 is TGTGCCAGCAGCGTAGAGGGAGCCAGTGACGAGCAGTACTTC. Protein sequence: CASSVEGASDEQYF.

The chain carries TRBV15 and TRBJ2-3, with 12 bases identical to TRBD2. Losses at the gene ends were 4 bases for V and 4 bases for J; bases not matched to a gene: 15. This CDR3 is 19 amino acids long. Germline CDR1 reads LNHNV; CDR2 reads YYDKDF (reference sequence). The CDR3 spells CATSTDQTSGSVIADTQYF. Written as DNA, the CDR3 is TGTGCCACCAGCACAGACCAGACTAGCGGGAGTGTCATAGCAGATACGCAGTATTTT. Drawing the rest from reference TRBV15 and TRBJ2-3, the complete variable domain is DAMVIQNPRYQVTQFGKPVTLSCSQTLNHNVMYWYQQKSSQAPKLLFHYYDKDFNNEADTPDNFQSRRPNTSFCFLDIRSPGLGDTAMYLCATSTDQTSGSVIADTQYFGPGTRLTVL.

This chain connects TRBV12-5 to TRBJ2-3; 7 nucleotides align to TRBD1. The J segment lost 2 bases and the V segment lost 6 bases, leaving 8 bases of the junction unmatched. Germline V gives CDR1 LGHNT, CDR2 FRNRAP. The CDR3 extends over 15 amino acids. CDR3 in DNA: TGTGCTAGTGGCAACGACAGGGATTACACAGATACGCAGTATTTT. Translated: CASGNDRDYTDTQYF.

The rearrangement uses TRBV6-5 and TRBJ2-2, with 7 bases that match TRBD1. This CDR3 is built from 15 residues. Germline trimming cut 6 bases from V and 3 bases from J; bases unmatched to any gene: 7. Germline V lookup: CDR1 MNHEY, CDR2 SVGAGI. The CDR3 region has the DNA TGTGCCAGCAGCCTAGACAGGGCTTACACCGGGGAGCTGTTTTTT. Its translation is CASSLDRAYTGELFF.

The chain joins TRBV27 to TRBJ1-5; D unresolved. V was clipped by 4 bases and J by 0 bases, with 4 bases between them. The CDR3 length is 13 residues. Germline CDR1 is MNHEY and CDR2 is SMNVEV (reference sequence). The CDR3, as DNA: TGTGCCAGCAGTTCTTATAGCAATCAGCCCCAGCATTTT. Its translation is CASSSYSNQPQHF.

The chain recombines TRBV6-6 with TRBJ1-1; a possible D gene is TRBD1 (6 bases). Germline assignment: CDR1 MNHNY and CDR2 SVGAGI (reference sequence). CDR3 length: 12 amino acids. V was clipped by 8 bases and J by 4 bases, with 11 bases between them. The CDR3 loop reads CASGGRGTEAFF. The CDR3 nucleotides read TGTGCCAGCGGGGGCAGAGGCACTGAAGCTTTCTTT.